The 17 T cell receptor beta chains listed next were all sequenced from one sample in a study of blood T cells in healthy people across ages. A second PCR, run for roughly 6 to 11 cycles, used a sample-barcoded 5' primer plus a J-beta primer mix. One entry per CDR3 protein results from TCRdb running MiXCR on the 5' RACE reads. The sample contains under 1,100,000 distinct CDR3 sequences, about 23% of which appear only once. These same data were also listed under a study on T cells of mothers and their children.

The sample was blood. These receptors originate from a girl aged 2 to 10 in good health.

This clonotype has only a few counts. The chain links TRBV29-1 to TRBJ1-4; D is ambiguous. V was pared by 7 bases and J by 4 bases, with 16 bases between. The germline V gene has CDR1 SQVTM and CDR2 ANQGSEA. This CDR3 region has 14 residues. In DNA form, the CDR3 reads TGCAGCGGTGTATCTTCCGACGATAATGAAAAACTGTTTTTT. Its protein product is CSGVSSDDNEKLFF.

The chain links TRBV12-3 or TRBV12-4 to TRBJ1-2; D call uncertain. The ends were cut back, 6 bases at V and 6 bases at J, with 5 bases in the middle. The CDR3 loop spans 10 amino acids. This CDR3 is CASSTDGYTF. The CDR3 DNA reads as TGTGCCAGCAGCACTGATGGCTACACCTTC.

This chain joins TRBV12-3 or TRBV12-4 and TRBJ1-2; D perhaps matches TRBD1 (5 bases). With 2 bases removed from V and 1 base from J, the gap between germline ends came to 14 bases. The CDR3 is made up of 16 amino acids. CDR3 bases: TGTGCCAGCAGTTTACGTCTGTCAGGGAGTAACTATGGCTACACCTTC. Translation: CASSLRLSGSNYGYTF.

There are many counts of this clonotype. J is TRBJ2-7 and V is TRBV29-1; D possibly corresponds to TRBD1 (5 bases). The CDR3 spans 12 residues. The germline V gene encodes CDR1 SQVTM and CDR2 ANQGSEA. Trimming stripped 6 bases from V and 4 bases from J, with 13 bases between. The DNA for the CDR3 is TGCAGCGTCTATATCAGGGATTACGAGCAGTACTTC. This translates into CSVYIRDYEQYF.

This sequence joins TRBV29-1 and TRBJ2-6; 8 nucleotides match TRBD1. The CDR3 totals 15 residues. CDR1 and CDR2 (germline): SQVTM, ANQGSEA. With V trimmed by 1 base and J by 15 bases, 14 bases remained unmatched. CDR3 coding DNA: TGCAGCGTTGAAGGCGGTCACAGGGGGGAAATTGGCCTGACTTTC. Residues: CSVEGGHRGEIGLTF.

This clonotype was seen only a few times. Here the CDR3 DNA reads TGTGCCGTCACCTCGGGCGCCGGGGAGCTGTTTTTT. Its translation: CAVTSGAGELFF. The V call is TRBV24-1, the J call TRBJ2-2; D gene ambiguous. This CDR3 has 12 amino acids. Trimming took 12 bases from V and 6 from J, leaving 13 bases between them. Germline CDR1 and CDR2: KGHDR and SFDVKD.

This clonotype was counted many times. The rearrangement uses TRBV3-1 and TRBJ1-5, with D hard to call. With 1 base removed from V and 6 bases from J, the gap between germline ends came to 7 bases. Germline V CDR1 and CDR2: LGHDT, YNNKEL (reference sequence). The CDR3 covers 13 residues. This chain's CDR3 is CASSQGGSQPQHF. The DNA for the CDR3 is TGTGCCAGCAGCCAAGGAGGGTCTCAGCCCCAGCATTTT.

This rearrangement joins TRBV9 to TRBJ2-2; either TRBD1 or TRBD2 may supply D (5 bases each). The germline V gene has CDR1 SGDLS and CDR2 YYNGEE. The CDR3 is 14 residues long. The germline V and J ends were trimmed by 5 bases and 6 bases, with 14 bases remaining between them. This CDR3 reads CASSSDGGPGELFF. As DNA, the CDR3 is TGTGCCAGCAGTTCCGATGGGGGTCCCGGGGAGCTGTTTTTT.

V and J are TRBV28 and TRBJ1-1; 7 bases fit TRBD1. The germline V gene has CDR1 MDHEN and CDR2 SYDVKM. CDR3 length: 15 residues. The trim removed 2 bases at V and 5 bases at J, leaving 8 bases unmatched. The CDR3 region is CASSLDRVEGTEAFF. Written as DNA, the CDR3 is TGTGCCAGCAGTTTAGACAGGGTGGAAGGGACTGAAGCTTTCTTT. The variable domain in full, with the rest retrieved from reference TRBV28 and TRBJ1-1, is DVKVTQSSRYLVKRTGEKVFLECVQDMDHENMFWYRQDPGLGLRLIYFSYDVKMKEKGDIPEGYSVSREKKERFSLILESASTNQTSMYLCASSLDRVEGTEAFFGQGTRLTVV.

The rearrangement joins TRBV20-1 to TRBJ2-5, with D perhaps assigned TRBD1 or TRBD2 (5 bases each). Germline CDR1 reads DFQATT; CDR2 reads SNEGSKA (reference sequence). Trimming pared 4 bases from V and 4 bases from J, leaving 10 bases between. The CDR3 is 12 amino acids. This chain's CDR3 is CSAMGDTETQYF. In DNA form, the CDR3 reads TGCAGTGCTATGGGGGATACAGAGACCCAGTACTTC.

The rearrangement uses TRBV7-9 and TRBJ2-7; the D gene is possibly TRBD1 (6 bases). This CDR3 spans 17 amino acids. V was pared by 4 bases and J by 1 base, with 20 bases between. CDR1 and CDR2 from the germline V gene are SEHNR and FQNEAQ (reference sequence). For the CDR3, the DNA is TGTGCCAGCAGCTCTCTAAGCGACAGGTCTCGGTCCTACGAGCAGTACTTC. This translates into CASSSLSDRSRSYEQYF.

The V and J genes are TRBV4-1 and TRBJ2-7, with D possibly TRBD1 on 5 matching bases. The CDR3 spans 14 residues. Trimming shortened V by 0 bases and J by 11 bases, and 17 bases separated the two germline ends. From germline, CDR1 is MGHRA and CDR2 YSYEKL. CDR3 DNA sequence: TGCGCCAGCAGCCAAGATCCGACAGCCCAGGTTAAGTACTTC. This sequence encodes CASSQDPTAQVKYF.

This clonotype turned up a few times. The rearrangement links TRBV20-1 to TRBJ2-5, with D possibly matching TRBD1 (5 bases). The V end was cut by 5 bases, the J end by 1 base, with 14 bases between. Germline CDR1 is DFQATT and CDR2 is SNEGSKA (reference sequence). This CDR3 is built from 14 residues. As DNA, the CDR3 is TGCAGTGCTTTAGGGGATATCCCCCAAGAGACCCAGTACTTC. Its translation: CSALGDIPQETQYF.

This clonotype was counted between two and nine times. V and J are TRBV6-6 and TRBJ2-3; 7 bases are a match to TRBD1. The V and J ends lost 6 bases and 0 bases, in that order; junction bases with no gene match: 9. Germline V gene data show CDR1 as MNHNY and CDR2 as SVGAGI (reference sequence). The CDR3 spans 16 residues. This CDR3 reads CASSFPGTASTDTQYF. CDR3 DNA sequence: TGTGCCAGCAGCTTTCCCGGGACAGCTAGCACAGATACGCAGTATTTT.

This CDR3 is CASSQEDAGVEAFF. The CDR3 DNA reads as TGTGCCAGCAGCCAAGAGGACGCAGGAGTTGAAGCTTTCTTT. The V and J genes are TRBV3-1 and TRBJ1-1; no definite D call. Germline CDR1 reads LGHDT; CDR2 reads YNNKEL (reference sequence). CDR3 length equals 14 residues. V lost 0 bases and J lost 7, with 12 bases in between.

The table lists this clonotype with a few counts. The chain has TRBV19 and TRBJ1-1; unclear D gene. The CDR3 consists of 11 residues. Germline values: CDR1 LNHDA, CDR2 SQIVND (reference sequence). The V and J ends lost 9 bases and 11 bases respectively, with 16 bases between them. Written as DNA, the CDR3 is TGTGCCAGCGCGGACCCTATAGCGGCTTTCTTT. Amino acids: CASADPIAAFF.

Of note for this clonotype: At one of its ends the junction is not consistent with the germline gene, which may arise from a read error. This chain uses TRBV6-5 with TRBJ1-2, with D unclear. The CDR3 runs to 13 residues. The germline gives CDR1 MNHEY, CDR2 SVGAGI. For the CDR3, the DNA is TGTGCCAGGAGATTTGAAACGAAGGGAAGAACAGTCTTC. Translating gives CARRFETKGRTVF.